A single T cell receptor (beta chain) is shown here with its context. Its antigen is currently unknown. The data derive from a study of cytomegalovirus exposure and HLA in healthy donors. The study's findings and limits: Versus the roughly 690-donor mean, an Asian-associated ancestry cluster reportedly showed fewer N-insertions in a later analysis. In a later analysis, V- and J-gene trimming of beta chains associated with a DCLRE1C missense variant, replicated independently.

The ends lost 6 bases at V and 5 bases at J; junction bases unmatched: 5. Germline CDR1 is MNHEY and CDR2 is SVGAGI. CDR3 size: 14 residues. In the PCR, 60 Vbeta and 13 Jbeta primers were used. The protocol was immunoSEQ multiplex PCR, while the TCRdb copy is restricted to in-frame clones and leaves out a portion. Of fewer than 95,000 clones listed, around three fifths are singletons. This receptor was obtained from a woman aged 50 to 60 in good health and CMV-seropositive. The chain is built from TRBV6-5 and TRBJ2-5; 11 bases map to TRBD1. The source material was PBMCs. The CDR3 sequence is CASSWTGGLETQYF. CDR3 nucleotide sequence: TGTGCCAGCAGCTGGACAGGGGGCTTGGAGACCCAGTACTTC.